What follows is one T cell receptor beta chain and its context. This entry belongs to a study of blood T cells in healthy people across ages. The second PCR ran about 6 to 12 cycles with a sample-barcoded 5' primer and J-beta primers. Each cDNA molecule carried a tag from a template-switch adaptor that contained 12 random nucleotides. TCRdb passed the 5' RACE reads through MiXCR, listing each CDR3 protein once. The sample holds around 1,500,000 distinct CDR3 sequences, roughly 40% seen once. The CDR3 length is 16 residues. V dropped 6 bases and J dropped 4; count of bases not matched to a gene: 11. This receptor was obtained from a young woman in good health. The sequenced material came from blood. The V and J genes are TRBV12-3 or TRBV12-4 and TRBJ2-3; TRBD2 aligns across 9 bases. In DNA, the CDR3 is TGTGCCAGCAGGCGAAGACTAGCGGCTAGCGCAGATACGCAGTATTTT. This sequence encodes CASRRRLAASADTQYF.